The source of this T cell receptor (beta chain) is a study of chemoradiotherapy in HPV16-positive cancers (dated by TCRdb to 2022 to 2024). About the study as a whole: Candidate HPV-specific T-cell clones and common TCR motifs were defined by functional T-cell assays performed on cells from a couple of HPV16-positive patients. Whether T-cell immunity against the HPV oncoproteins E6 and E7 changes during chemoradiotherapy and whether survival is affected by this immunity were examined in the study. TCR repertoires from some 89 patients with HPV-related cancers were then used to track the candidate HPV-specific TCRs and motifs.

Overall results and qualifications from the work: Expansion of candidate HPV-specific clones and E7-related TCR motifs was observed in the tumor microenvironment during treatment, whereas no such expansion was observed for non-HPV-specific T cells. The survival association was reported for HPV16-positive patients, and the functional definition of HPV-specific T cells was derived from only two HPV16-positive patients. In HPV16-positive patients, expansion of HPV-responsive T cells during chemoradiotherapy was associated with improved recurrence-free survival.

Repertoires were sampled repeatedly over the course of chemoradiotherapy, so clonal expansion could be followed in the tumor microenvironment. As concerns this clone: Its antigen is unknown. Per-nucleotide qualities are absent, and no much larger clonotype sits a single base away.

Library preparation was by the immunoSEQ multiplex PCR assay. In TCRdb, the immuneACCESS table is reduced to in-frame sequences with V and J assigned. These tables do not hold every clone; where another copy was compared, an unresolved V gene accounts for under half, and the others remain unexplained. The sample table records over 10,000 clones; 55% to 65% of these occur just once. Together, the top ten hold around 19% of the sample. V gives up 3 bases and J gives up 2 bases, and the segment between their germline ends measures 13 bases. In the germline V gene, CDR1 corresponds to SGHTA and CDR2 to FQGNSA. The CDR3 spans 15 residues, from the cysteine through the phenylalanine. The read is trimmed to its CDR3 DNA, 45 bases read in frame from base 1.

The chain couples TRBV7-2 to TRBJ2-5; matching of 7 bases hints at TRBD1 as the D gene. Sample collection was performed from a patient who underwent chemoradiotherapy. The sequence derives from a human donor with HPV-associated anogenital cancer. In nucleotides, the sequence is TGTGCCAGCAGCTTCCAGGGGGGAAAGCAAGAGACCCAGTACTTC. Its protein is CASSFQGGKQETQYF.